The following is a TCR beta chain sequence with its context. This sample was taken from a study of blood T cell repertoires in COVID-19. Study at large: Sites across the United States, Italy and Spain contributed samples from acute and convalescent COVID-19.

V was clipped by 1 base and J by 2 bases; unmatched bases: 1. The CDR3 totals 16 residues. Germline V lookup: CDR1 LGHNA, CDR2 YSLEER. How the authors handled the data: Reference gene primer amplification gave estimated nucleated cell counts. TCRdb's copy holds only in-frame clones and misses some; the assay was immunoSEQ multiplex PCR. For V, J and clone size, that table is used; D and trimming come from the DNA. The table records a few hundred thousand clones, 88% of them present only once. Material: PBMCs or T cells enriched from blood (not recorded which). V and J are TRBV4-3 and TRBJ1-5, with TRBD1 matching 11 bases. The sequence was obtained from a woman between 45 and 65 years old with acute COVID-19. CDR3 coding DNA: TGCGCCAGCAGCCAAGGGACAGGGGGCGGCAATCAGCCCCAGCATTTT. It translates to CASSQGTGGGNQPQHF.